This T cell receptor beta chain originates from a study of T cells in Graves' hyperthyroidism and ophthalmopathy. This clonotype was recorded a few times. The CDR3 contains 14 residues. Germline V gives CDR1 SGHRS, CDR2 YFSETQ. V gave up 3 bases and J gave up 3 bases, with 12 bases separating them. RNA transcripts were the template for amplifying TCR beta CDR3 regions. The study used the HTBI primer set for a first-round RT-PCR of the TCR CDR3. One entry per CDR3 protein, called by TCRdb with MiXCR from the multiplex PCR reads. Found here are about 600,000 distinct CDR3 sequences, approximately 15% of them singletons; the top ten hold approximately 13%.

V usage is TRBV5-1 and J usage is TRBJ1-1, with D hard to call. Sequenced sample: blood. This clonotype was obtained from a woman aged 45-60 years with Graves' ophthalmopathy. Here the CDR3 reads CASSYDRLYTEAFF. CDR3 coding DNA: TGCGCCAGCAGCTACGATCGACTGTACACTGAAGCTTTCTTT.